The 15 T cell receptor beta chains below all came from one sample that was sequenced in a study of blood T cells in healthy people across ages. Next came a second PCR, run for 7 to 11 cycles, which used a sample-barcoded 5' primer along with a J-beta primer mix. TCRdb fed the 5' RACE reads into MiXCR, producing one record per CDR3 protein. The sample holds about 930,000 distinct CDR3 sequences, 25% to 35% seen once. This sample was shared with a second study, whose subject was T cells of mothers and their children.

The sequenced sample consisted of blood. The origin of the receptors is a woman between 40 and 55 years old in good health.

J is TRBJ1-1 and V is TRBV7-2; TRBD1 matches 10 bases. This CDR3 comprises 16 residues. Germline lookup yields CDR1 SGHTA and CDR2 FQGNSA. The junction had 13 bases not matched to a gene; V was cut back by 7 bases and J by 5 bases. CDR3 DNA: TGTGCCAGCACCTACCCCGGGACAGGGGTTTATACTGAAGCTTTCTTT. Its translation is CASTYPGTGVYTEAFF.

Concerning this clonotype itself: A clone one base away is much larger, so this may be a read error. The chain links TRBV13 to TRBJ2-7; D possibly matches TRBD1 or TRBD2 (7 bases each). V lost 2 bases and J 3 bases, leaving 14 bases between the germline ends. The germline gives CDR1 PRHDT, CDR2 FYEKMQ (reference sequence). The length of the CDR3 is 15 residues. As DNA, the CDR3 is TGTGCCAGCAGCTTATTTCCAGGGGGGGTCTACGAGCAGTACTTC. Its translation is CASSLFPGGVYEQYF. Filled out from reference TRBV13 and TRBJ2-7, the complete variable domain reads AAGVIQSPRHLIKEKRETATLKCYPIPRHDTVYWYQQGPGQDPQFLISFYEKMQSDKGSIPDRFSAQQFSDYHSELNMSSLELGDSALYFCASSLFPGGVYEQYFGPGTRLTVT.

The sample holds a few counts of this clonotype. V is TRBV10-3 and J is TRBJ2-5; no reliable D call. Germline CDR1 and CDR2: ENHRY and SYGVKD. The CDR3 covers 17 residues. Between the trimmed V and J ends, which lost 6 bases and 1 base, there was a span of 21 bases. The CDR3 DNA is TGTGCCATCAGCGAGGCTGTAGCCCTAGTGTCCCAAGAGACCCAGTACTTC. Protein: CAISEAVALVSQETQYF.

On this clonotype: A read error may be the cause here, since a much bigger clone is one base away. The chain has TRBV7-2 and TRBJ2-6, with D hard to call. The CDR3 is 15 residues long. Germline CDR1 reads SGHTA; CDR2 reads FQGNSA. The chain's CDR3 is CASNLKGSGANVLTF. The CDR3 nucleotides read TGTGCCAGCAACTTAAAAGGTTCCGGGGCCAACGTCCTGACTTTC.

The J gene is TRBJ1-5, the V gene TRBV12-3 or TRBV12-4; D perhaps matches TRBD1 (5 bases). Trimming shortened V by 6 bases and J by 2 bases, and 14 bases separated the two germline ends. The CDR3 contains 15 residues. The CDR3 coding sequence is TGTGCCAGCAGGCCGGCAGGGATGGGCAATCAGCCCCAGCATTTT. It translates to CASRPAGMGNQPQHF.

The rearrangement uses TRBV6-5 and TRBJ2-1, with 9 bases fitting TRBD1. The CDR3 extends over 15 amino acids. The germline V gene encodes CDR1 MNHEY and CDR2 SVGAGI. V was pared by 5 bases and J by 4 bases, with 6 bases of the junction left unmatched. The chain's CDR3 is CASSPDRGKYNEQFF. CDR3 in DNA: TGTGCCAGCAGTCCTGACAGGGGGAAATACAATGAGCAGTTCTTC.

This clonotype was recorded a few times. V usage is TRBV10-3 and J usage is TRBJ2-5; D possibly corresponds to TRBD2 (6 bases). This CDR3 spans 14 amino acids. V was shortened by 7 bases and J by 5 bases, with 17 bases between the two germline ends. CDR1 ENHRY and CDR2 SYGVKD come from the germline V gene. The CDR3: CAIKSTEGWETQYF. Here the CDR3 DNA reads TGTGCCATCAAGTCGACGGAGGGATGGGAGACCCAGTACTTC.

J is TRBJ2-7 and V is TRBV4-1; D is possibly TRBD2 (7 bases). The end of the DNA fits TRBJ2-5 better, so the J call may be wrong. Germline V CDR1 and CDR2: MGHRA, YSYEKL. The CDR3 runs to 15 residues. CDR3 in amino acids: CASSQGGGAQETQYF. DNA for the CDR3: TGCGCCAGCAGCCAAGGAGGGGGGGCTCAAGAGACCCAGTACTTC.

Worth noting for this clonotype: Its ends do not fully match the called genes, so a read error is possible. V is TRBV6-6 and J is TRBJ1-4; TRBD1 matches at 10 bases. The CDR3 consists of 17 residues. CDR1 MNHNY and CDR2 SVGAGI come from the germline V gene (reference sequence). The CDR3 loop reads CASSYRDRGGSNEKLVF. The CDR3 region has the DNA TGTGCCAGCAGTTACCGGGACAGGGGAGGGTCTAATGAAAAACTGGTTTTT.

The chain couples TRBV27 to TRBJ1-2; tentatively, D is TRBD1 (6 bases). This CDR3 region has 14 residues. Germline values: CDR1 MNHEY, CDR2 SMNVEV (reference sequence). V dropped 6 bases and J dropped 2 bases, with 13 bases sitting between them. CDR3 sequence (DNA): TGTGCCAGCAGAGGAACGGGGGGCAACTATGGCTACACCTTC. It translates to CASRGTGGNYGYTF.

The chain links TRBV28 to TRBJ1-3, with 10 bases fitting TRBD1. CDR3 length: 16 amino acids. Looked up from germline, CDR1 is MDHEN and CDR2 is SYDVKM. The V gene end was trimmed by 5 bases and the J gene end by 8 bases; junction bases not matched to a gene: 12. As DNA, the CDR3 is TGTGCCAGCAGTCTCCTCGGGACAGGGGAGAAAGACACCATATATTTT. It yields the protein CASSLLGTGEKDTIYF.

This clonotype was seen more than once but under ten times. It may be a read error: a sequence one base away is much more abundant. The genes are TRBV9 and TRBJ2-7; TRBD1 matches 10 bases. CDR3 length: 13 amino acids. V was clipped by 4 bases and J by 6 bases; unmatched bases: 4. CDR1 and CDR2 from the germline V gene are SGDLS and YYNGEE. Written as DNA, the CDR3 is TGTGCCAGCAGCCCCCGACAGGGGGCCGAGCAGTACTTC. Translated, it gives CASSPRQGAEQYF.

The rearrangement joins TRBV5-1 to TRBJ2-3; 13 bases align to TRBD2. The germline V gene encodes CDR1 SGHRS and CDR2 YFSETQ. With 4 bases clipped from V and 5 bases from J, the junction kept 7 bases outside the gene matches. This CDR3 region has 16 residues. As DNA, the CDR3 is TGCGCCAGCAGCGACGGACTAGCGGGGGACCTAGATACGCAGTATTTT. Translation gives CASSDGLAGDLDTQYF.

V usage is TRBV20-1 and J usage is TRBJ1-1, with 8 positions matching TRBD1. Trimming removed 0 bases from V and 6 bases from J; junction bases left unmatched: 9. The CDR3 totals 15 residues. Germline CDR1 and CDR2: DFQATT and SNEGSKA (reference sequence). The CDR3 sequence: CSARDYDRGFSEAFF. CDR3 nucleotides: TGCAGTGCTAGAGATTACGACAGGGGATTTTCTGAAGCTTTCTTT.

This clonotype was observed once. An end of the junction differs from the germline gene, which may be a read error. The CDR3 DNA reads TGTGTCAGCAGCTCGGGGGCGCAAGACGAGCAGTACTTC. Protein: CVSSSGAQDEQYF. This chain joins TRBV5-6 and TRBJ2-7; D tentatively fits TRBD1 or TRBD2 (6 bases each). Germline loops: CDR1 SGHDT, CDR2 YYEEEE. The CDR3 spans 13 residues.